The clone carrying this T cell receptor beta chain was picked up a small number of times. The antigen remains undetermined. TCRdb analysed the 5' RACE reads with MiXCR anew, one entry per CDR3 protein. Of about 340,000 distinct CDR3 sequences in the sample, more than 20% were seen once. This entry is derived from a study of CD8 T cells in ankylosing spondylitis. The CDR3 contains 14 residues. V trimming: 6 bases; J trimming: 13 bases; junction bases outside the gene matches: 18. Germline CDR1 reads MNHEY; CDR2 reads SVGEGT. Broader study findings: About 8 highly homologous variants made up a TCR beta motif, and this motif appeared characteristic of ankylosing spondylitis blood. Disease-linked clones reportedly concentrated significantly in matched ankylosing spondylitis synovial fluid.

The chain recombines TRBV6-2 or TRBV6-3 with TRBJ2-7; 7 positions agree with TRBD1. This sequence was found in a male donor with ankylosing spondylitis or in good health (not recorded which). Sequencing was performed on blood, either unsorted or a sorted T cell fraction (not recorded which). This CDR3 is CASSSALGGYEYYF. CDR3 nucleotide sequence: TGTGCCAGCAGCTCGGCCCTAGGGGGCTACGAGTACTACTTC.